This T cell receptor beta chain is drawn from a study of blood T cell repertoires in COVID-19. Cohorts were based on clinical histories the participants reported. The V gene's germline CDR1 is SGHVS and CDR2 FNYEAQ. Trimming cost V 4 bases and J 2 bases, with 16 bases left between them. This CDR3 region has 16 residues. Per the original methods: Estimated nucleated cell counts came from reference gene primer amplification. Some clones are missing from TCRdb's copy, which holds only in-frame ones; the method was immunoSEQ multiplex PCR. That table furnishes V, J and clone size, whereas the DNA furnished D and trimming. The table lists roughly 380,000 clones, approximately 89% of them singletons.

The J gene is TRBJ2-3, the V gene TRBV7-6, with a weak D call TRBD1 (6 bases). Sequencing was carried out using PBMCs or T cells enriched from blood (not recorded which). This TCR derives from a man younger than 40 who had recovered from COVID-19. The CDR3 DNA reads TGTGCCAGCAGCTCCCTGGTGGGGGCGACCACAGATACGCAGTATTTT. It specifies CASSSLVGATTDTQYF.